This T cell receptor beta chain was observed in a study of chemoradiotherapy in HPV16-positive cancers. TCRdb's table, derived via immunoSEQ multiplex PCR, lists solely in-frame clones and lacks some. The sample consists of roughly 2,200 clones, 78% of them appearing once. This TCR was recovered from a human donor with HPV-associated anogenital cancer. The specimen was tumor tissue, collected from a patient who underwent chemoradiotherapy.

The CDR3: CASSLTRQGRRAFF. CDR3 nucleotide sequence: TGTGCCAGCAGTTTAACGCGACAGGGGCGAAGAGCTTTCTTT. The chain has TRBV27 and TRBJ1-1; TRBD1 agrees at 8 bases. There are 14 residues in the CDR3. The germline CDR1 and CDR2 sequences are MNHEY and SMNVEV (reference sequence). Unmatched junction bases numbered 9, after V lost 2 bases and J lost 10 bases.